The 6 T cell receptor beta chains below all came from one sample that was sequenced in a study of T cells in Graves' hyperthyroidism and ophthalmopathy (dated 2019 in TCRdb). Libraries came from multiplex PCR. These reads were obtained on an Illumina HiSeq 2000. The TCR beta CDR3 regions were amplified from the RNA transcripts. The first round of RT-PCR for the TCR CDR3 was performed with the HTBI primer set and the Qiagen OneStep RT-PCR kit. Starting from the raw public reads, TCRdb applied fastp trimming at Q25, assembled clones with MiXCR and retained in-frame beta chains. Under each unique CDR3 protein, matching rows form one entry showing the most common genes and DNA. The sample table lists hundreds of thousands of distinct CDR3 sequences, roughly an eighth of them with a count of one. Together, the top ten hold roughly 35% of the sample. Sequencing was done on a sample of blood. These receptors all stem from a woman aged 40 to 50 with Graves' ophthalmopathy.

This clonotype was observed many times. The chain is built from TRBV15 and TRBJ1-4, with no clear D. V was trimmed by 0 bases and J by 5 bases, leaving 7 bases between them. Germline V CDR1 and CDR2: LNHNV, YYDKDF (reference sequence). This CDR3 comprises 14 residues. CDR3 in amino acids: CATSRDTLNEKLFF. The CDR3 DNA sequence: TGTGCCACCAGCAGAGATACTTTGAATGAAAAACTGTTTTTT. The variable domain in full, completed from reference TRBV15 and TRBJ1-4, reads DAMVIQNPRYQVTQFGKPVTLSCSQTLNHNVMYWYQQKSSQAPKLLFHYYDKDFNNEADTPDNFQSRRPNTSFCFLDIRSPGLGDTAMYLCATSRDTLNEKLFFGSGTQLSVL.

This clonotype was seen at least ten times. V is TRBV12-3 or TRBV12-4 and J is TRBJ1-2, with TRBD1 identical over 7 bases. V shed 2 bases and J 4 bases; nucleotides not matched to a gene: 4. This CDR3 region has 14 residues. The CDR3 reads CASSLKTGSYGYTF. The CDR3, as DNA: TGTGCCAGCAGTTTAAAGACAGGGAGCTATGGCTACACCTTC.

A word on this clonotype: This may arise from a read error, as a much more abundant clone is one base away. The gene calls are TRBV6-1 and TRBJ1-2; D unclear. This CDR3 is 10 amino acids long. Germline loops: CDR1 MNHNS, CDR2 SASEGT. Trimming took off 8 bases at V and 7 bases at J, with 8 bases between the two ends. The DNA for the CDR3 is TGTGCCAGCTCAGGTGGTGGCTACACCTTC. Protein: CASSGGGYTF.

This clonotype has a count of ten or more. V is TRBV7-2 and J is TRBJ2-1, with TRBD2 matching 8 bases. Germline trimming cut 1 base from V and 2 bases from J; bases unmatched to any gene: 7. Germline V gene data show CDR1 as SGHTA and CDR2 as FQGNSA. This CDR3 has 17 amino acids. The CDR3 DNA reads as TGTGCCAGCAGCTTAGGGCGGCCGGGGGGGCCCTACAATGAGCAGTTCTTC. This sequence encodes CASSLGRPGGPYNEQFF.

This clonotype showed up many times. This chain uses TRBV6-1 with TRBJ1-2; the D is unclear. This CDR3 spans 14 amino acids. Germline assignment: CDR1 MNHNS and CDR2 SASEGT. Trimming removed 4 bases from V and 7 bases from J, with 16 bases in between. CDR3 bases: TGTGCCAGCAGTGCCCTTATGGGAGCAGGTGGCTACACCTTC. It translates to CASSALMGAGGYTF.

In its sample, this clonotype was seen many times. The CDR3 loop reads CASSFKDSPLHF. CDR3 sequence (DNA): TGTGCCAGCAGTTTTAAAGATTCACCCCTCCACTTT. The chain has TRBV12-3 or TRBV12-4 and TRBJ1-6; D ambiguous. V was pared by 3 bases and J by 8 bases, with 5 bases between. This CDR3 comprises 12 residues.